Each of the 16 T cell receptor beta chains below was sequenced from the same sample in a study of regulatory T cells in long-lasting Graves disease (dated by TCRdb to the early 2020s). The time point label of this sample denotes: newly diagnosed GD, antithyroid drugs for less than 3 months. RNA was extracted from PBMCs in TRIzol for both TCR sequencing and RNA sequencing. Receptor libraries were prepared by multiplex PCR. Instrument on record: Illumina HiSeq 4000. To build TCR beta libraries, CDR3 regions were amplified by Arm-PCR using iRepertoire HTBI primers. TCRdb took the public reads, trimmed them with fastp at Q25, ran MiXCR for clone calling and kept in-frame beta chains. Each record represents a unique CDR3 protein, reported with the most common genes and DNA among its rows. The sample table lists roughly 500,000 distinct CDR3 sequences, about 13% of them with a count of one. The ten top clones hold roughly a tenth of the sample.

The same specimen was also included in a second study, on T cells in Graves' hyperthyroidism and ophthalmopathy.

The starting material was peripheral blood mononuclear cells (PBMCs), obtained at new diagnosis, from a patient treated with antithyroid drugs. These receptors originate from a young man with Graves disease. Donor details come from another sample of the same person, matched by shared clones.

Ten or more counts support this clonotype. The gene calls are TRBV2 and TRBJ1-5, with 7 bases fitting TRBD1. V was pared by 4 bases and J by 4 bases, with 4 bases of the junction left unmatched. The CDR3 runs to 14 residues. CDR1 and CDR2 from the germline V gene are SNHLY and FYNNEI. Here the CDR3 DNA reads TGTGCCAGCAGTGTGAGGGGGCGAAATCAGCCCCAGCATTTT. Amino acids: CASSVRGRNQPQHF.

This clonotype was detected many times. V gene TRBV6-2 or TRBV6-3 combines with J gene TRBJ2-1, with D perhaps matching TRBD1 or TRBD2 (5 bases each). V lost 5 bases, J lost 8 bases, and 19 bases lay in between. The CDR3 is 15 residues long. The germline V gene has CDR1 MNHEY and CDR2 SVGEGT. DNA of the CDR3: TGTGCCAGCAGTGAACTCCAGGGAGCCACATATGAGCAGTTCTTC. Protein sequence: CASSELQGATYEQFF.

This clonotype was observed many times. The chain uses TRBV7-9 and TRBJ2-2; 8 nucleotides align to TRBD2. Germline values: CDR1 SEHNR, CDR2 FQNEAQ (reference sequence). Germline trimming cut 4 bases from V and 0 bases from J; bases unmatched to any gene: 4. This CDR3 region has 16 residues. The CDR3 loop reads CASSSRAGANTGELFF. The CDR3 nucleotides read TGTGCCAGCAGCTCGCGAGCGGGAGCGAACACCGGGGAGCTGTTTTTT.

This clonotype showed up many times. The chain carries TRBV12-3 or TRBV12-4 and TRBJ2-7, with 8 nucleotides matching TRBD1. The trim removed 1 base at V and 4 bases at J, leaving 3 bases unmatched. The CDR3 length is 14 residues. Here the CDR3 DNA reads TGTGCCAGCAGTTTAGTGGGACAGGCGTACGAGCAGTACTTC. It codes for CASSLVGQAYEQYF.

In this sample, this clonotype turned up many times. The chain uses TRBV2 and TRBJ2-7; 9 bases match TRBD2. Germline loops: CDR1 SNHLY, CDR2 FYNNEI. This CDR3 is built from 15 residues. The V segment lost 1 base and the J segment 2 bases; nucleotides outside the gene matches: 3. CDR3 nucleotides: TGTGCCAGCAGTGAAGGACTAGCGGAAACCTACGAGCAGTACTTC. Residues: CASSEGLAETYEQYF.

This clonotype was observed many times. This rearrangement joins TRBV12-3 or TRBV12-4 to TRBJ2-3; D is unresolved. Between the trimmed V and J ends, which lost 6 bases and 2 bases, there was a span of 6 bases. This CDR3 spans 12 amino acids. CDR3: CASRSLTDTQYF. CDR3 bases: TGTGCCAGCAGGTCCCTCACAGATACGCAGTATTTT.

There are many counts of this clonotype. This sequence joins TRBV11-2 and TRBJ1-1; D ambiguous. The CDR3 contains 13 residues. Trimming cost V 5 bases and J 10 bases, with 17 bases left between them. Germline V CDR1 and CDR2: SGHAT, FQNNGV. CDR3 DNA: TGTGCCAGCAGCCTCGGAGCAGCCAACAGAGCTTTCTTT. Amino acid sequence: CASSLGAANRAFF.

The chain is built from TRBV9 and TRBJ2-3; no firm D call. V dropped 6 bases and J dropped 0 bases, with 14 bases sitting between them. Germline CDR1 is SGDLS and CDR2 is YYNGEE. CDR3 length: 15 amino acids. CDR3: CASNPMVHSTDTQYF. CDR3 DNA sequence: TGTGCCAGCAACCCGATGGTCCACAGCACAGATACGCAGTATTTT.

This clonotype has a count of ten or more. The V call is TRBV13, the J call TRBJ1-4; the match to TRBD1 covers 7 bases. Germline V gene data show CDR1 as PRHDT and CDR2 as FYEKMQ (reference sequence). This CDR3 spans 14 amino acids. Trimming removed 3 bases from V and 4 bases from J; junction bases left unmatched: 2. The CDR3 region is CASSLGQRNEKLFF. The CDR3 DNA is TGTGCCAGCAGCTTGGGACAGCGTAATGAAAAACTGTTTTTT.

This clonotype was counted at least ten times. For the CDR3, the DNA is TGTGCCACCAGTGATGGGTCGCGGGGGTTCTTC. Protein: CATSDGSRGFF. The chain combines TRBV24-1 with TRBJ2-1; perhaps TRBD2 as D (6 bases). The CDR3 spans 11 residues. With 3 bases removed from V and 15 bases from J, the gap between germline ends came to 11 bases. Germline V CDR1 and CDR2: KGHDR, SFDVKD.

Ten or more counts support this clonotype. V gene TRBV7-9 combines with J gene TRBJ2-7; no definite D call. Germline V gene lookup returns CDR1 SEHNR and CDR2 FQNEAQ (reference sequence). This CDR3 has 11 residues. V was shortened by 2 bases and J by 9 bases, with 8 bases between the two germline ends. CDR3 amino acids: CASSLTGRQYF. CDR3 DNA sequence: TGTGCCAGCAGCTTAACCGGGCGGCAGTACTTC.

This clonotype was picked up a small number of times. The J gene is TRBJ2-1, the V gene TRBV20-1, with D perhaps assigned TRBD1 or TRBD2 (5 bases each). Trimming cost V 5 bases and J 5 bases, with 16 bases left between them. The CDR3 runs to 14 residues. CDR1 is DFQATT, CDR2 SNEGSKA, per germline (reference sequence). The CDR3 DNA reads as TGCAGTGCTGTCGGCGGTGGGGGAAACAATGAGCAGTTCTTC. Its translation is CSAVGGGGNNEQFF.

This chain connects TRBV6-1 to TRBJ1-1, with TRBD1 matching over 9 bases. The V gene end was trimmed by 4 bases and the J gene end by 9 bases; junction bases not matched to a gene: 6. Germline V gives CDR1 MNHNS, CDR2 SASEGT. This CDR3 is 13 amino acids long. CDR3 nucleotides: TGTGCCAGCAGTGGGACAGGGGCCTTACAAGCTTTCTTT. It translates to CASSGTGALQAFF.

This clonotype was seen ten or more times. In DNA, the CDR3 is TGTGCCTGGAGTCTAGGACTAGCGGGAGACTACGAGCAGTACTTC. The encoded protein is CAWSLGLAGDYEQYF. This chain joins TRBV30 and TRBJ2-7, with 13 bases lining up with TRBD2. Germline V gene lookup returns CDR1 GTSNPN and CDR2 SVGIG (reference sequence). V shed 2 bases, J shed 3 bases, and the junction held 4 bases outside the gene matches. The CDR3 loop spans 15 amino acids.

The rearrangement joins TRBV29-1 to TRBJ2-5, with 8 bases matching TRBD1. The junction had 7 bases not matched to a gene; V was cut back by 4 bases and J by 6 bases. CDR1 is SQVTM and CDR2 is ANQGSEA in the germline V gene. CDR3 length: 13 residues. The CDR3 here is CSVGTGNGKTQYF. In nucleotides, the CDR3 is TGCAGCGTTGGGACAGGGAATGGAAAGACCCAGTACTTC. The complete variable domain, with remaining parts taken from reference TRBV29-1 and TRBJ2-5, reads SAVISQKPSRDICQRGTSLTIQCQVDSQVTMMFWYRQQPGQSLTLIATANQGSEATYESGFVIDKFPISRPNLTFSTLTVSNMSPEDSSIYLCSVGTGNGKTQYFGPGTRLLVL.

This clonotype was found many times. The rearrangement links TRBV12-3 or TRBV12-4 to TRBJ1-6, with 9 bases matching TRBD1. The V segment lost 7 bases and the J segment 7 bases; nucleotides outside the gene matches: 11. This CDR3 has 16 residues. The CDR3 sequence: CASKLSGTGLNSPLHF. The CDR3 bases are TGTGCCAGCAAATTATCGGGGACAGGGTTAAATTCACCCCTCCACTTT.